This TCR beta chain was identified in a study of OX40 agonist ivuxolimab in advanced cancers. Turning to the study itself: Dose-escalation cases comprised hepatocellular carcinoma, melanoma, renal cell or head and neck cancer. People who had prior anti-PD-1, anti-PD-L1 or anti-CTLA-4 therapy could take part, and under 50% had some.

Overall study findings and caveats: A proportion of nonresponders additionally exhibited low normalized T-cell clonal expansion.

The CDR3 consists of 15 residues. Trimming at V came to 5 bases and at J to 5 bases, leaving 9 bases not matched to a gene. CDR1 and CDR2 from the germline V gene are SGHTA and FQGTGA. Turning to this clone: Its target is not known.

Sequenced by immunoSEQ multiplex PCR; TCRdb stores in-frame clones only, minus some. Found here are some 55,000 clones, about 89% of them singletons; the top ten hold roughly 13%. The V call is TRBV7-3, the J call TRBJ2-3, with 8 bases matching TRBD2. Source: CD4+ or CD8+ T cells sorted from blood, taken in a trial of the OX40 agonist ivuxolimab. This receptor was identified in an adult with an advanced solid tumor such as melanoma, head and neck, liver or kidney cancer. CDR3 bases: TGTGCCAGCAGCGCCCAGGGCGGGAGGCTAGATACGCAGTATTTT. It codes for CASSAQGGRLDTQYF.